This paragraph covers one T cell receptor (beta chain) sequence. This clonotype was counted a few times. Its antigen has not been determined. No base-level quality is on record; no much larger clone is a single base apart. Explained via the paper, the treatment or condition label denotes: allogeneic hematopoietic cell transplantation with graft depleted of TCRalphabeta T cells and CD19 B cells. TCRalphabeta/CD19-depleted allogeneic hematopoietic cell grafts were given to the transplant recipients, all of whom were children. This record belongs to a study of T-cell reconstitution after alpha-beta-depleted transplantation in children (dated by TCRdb to about 2016). Regarding the complete study: Using TCR repertoire profiling, the study followed T-cell immune reconstitution in a quantitative way in children after TCRalphabeta/CD19-depleted allogeneic hematopoietic cell transplantation.

The method behind the library was PCR. The instrument was an Illumina HiSeq 2500. To normalize quantification of the TCRbeta repertoire, the TCR libraries were built with molecular barcoding that relied on unique molecular identifiers. TCRdb trimmed the raw reads at Q25, called clones with MiXCR and kept productive beta chains. A single entry per CDR3 protein holds the most common genes and DNA from its merged rows. This sample comprises around 800,000 distinct CDR3 sequences, 15% to 20% of them detected only once. The ten top clones hold under 6% of the sample. The germline ends are 27 bases apart after V is trimmed by 1 base and J by 7 bases. Including the terminal cysteine and phenylalanine, the CDR3 comprises 19 residues. The DNA shown is the 57-base CDR3, in frame from base 1. Taken from the germline V gene, the CDR1 and CDR2 loops are SGDLS and YYNGEE. The full study reports these points: Apparently early alphabetaT-cell count recovery about two months after transplant reportedly relied on only several hundred rapidly expanded clones derived from non-depleted graft cells. Over subsequent months, a decline in hyperexpanded clone frequencies was noted, and after one year, T-cell counts and TCRbeta diversity were mostly ascribed to newly produced T cells. In some patients, the high TCRbeta diversity seen at day 60 was put down to recipient T cells and intrathymic progenitors that had survived conditioning.

This sequence originates from a male patient under 18 who had a stem cell transplant for acute lymphoblastic leukemia, so the T cells may come from the graft donor. The sequencing used PBMCs, mostly from graft donor cells, collected 360 days after TCRalphabeta/CD19-depleted stem cell transplant. The receptor chain draws on TRBV9 and TRBJ2-1, with no confidently assigned D gene. The DNA reads as follows: TGTGCCAGCAGCGTAAAAATAGCTGCCCCTTTTTCCCTCCTAAATGAGCAGTTCTTC. Its protein product is CASSVKIAAPFSLLNEQFF.